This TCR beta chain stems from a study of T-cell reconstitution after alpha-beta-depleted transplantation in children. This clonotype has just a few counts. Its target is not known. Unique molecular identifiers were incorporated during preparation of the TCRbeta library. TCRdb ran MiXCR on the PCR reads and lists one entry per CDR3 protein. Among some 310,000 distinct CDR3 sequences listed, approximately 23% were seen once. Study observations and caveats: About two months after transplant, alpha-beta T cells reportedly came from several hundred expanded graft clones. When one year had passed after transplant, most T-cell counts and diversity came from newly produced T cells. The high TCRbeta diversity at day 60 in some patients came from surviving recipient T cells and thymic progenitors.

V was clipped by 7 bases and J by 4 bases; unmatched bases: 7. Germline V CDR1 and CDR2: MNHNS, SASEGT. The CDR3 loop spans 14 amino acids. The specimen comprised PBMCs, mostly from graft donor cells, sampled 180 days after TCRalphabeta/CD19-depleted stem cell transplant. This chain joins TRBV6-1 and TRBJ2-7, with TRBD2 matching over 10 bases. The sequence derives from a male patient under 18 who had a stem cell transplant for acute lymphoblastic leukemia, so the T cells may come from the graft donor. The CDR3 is CASIQLAGRYEQYF. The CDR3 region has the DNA TGTGCCAGCATTCAACTAGCGGGAAGGTACGAGCAGTACTTC.